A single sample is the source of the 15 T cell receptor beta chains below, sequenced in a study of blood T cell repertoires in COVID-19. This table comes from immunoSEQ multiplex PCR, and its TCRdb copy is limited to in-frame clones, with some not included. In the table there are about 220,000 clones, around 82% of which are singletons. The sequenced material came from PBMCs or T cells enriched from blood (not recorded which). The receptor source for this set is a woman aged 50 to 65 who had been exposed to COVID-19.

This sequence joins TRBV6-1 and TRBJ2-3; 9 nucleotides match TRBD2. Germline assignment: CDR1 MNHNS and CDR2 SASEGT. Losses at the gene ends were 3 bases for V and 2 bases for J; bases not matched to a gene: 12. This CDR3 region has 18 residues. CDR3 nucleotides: TGTGCCAGCAGTGAGGATGGGAGGCGGGGGGGCCCCACAGATACGCAGTATTTT. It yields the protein CASSEDGRRGGPTDTQYF.

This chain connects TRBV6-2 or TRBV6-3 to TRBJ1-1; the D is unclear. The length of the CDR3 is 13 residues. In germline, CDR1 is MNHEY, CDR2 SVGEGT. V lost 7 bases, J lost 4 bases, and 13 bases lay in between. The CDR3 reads CASTPPLGTEAFF. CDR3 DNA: TGTGCCAGCACCCCTCCTCTAGGCACTGAAGCTTTCTTT.

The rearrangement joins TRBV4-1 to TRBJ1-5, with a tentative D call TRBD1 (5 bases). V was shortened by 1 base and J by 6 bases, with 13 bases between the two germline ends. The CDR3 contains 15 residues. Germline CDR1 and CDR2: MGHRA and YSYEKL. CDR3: CASSQVADQGQPQHF. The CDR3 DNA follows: TGCGCCAGCAGCCAAGTTGCTGACCAGGGTCAGCCCCAGCATTTT.

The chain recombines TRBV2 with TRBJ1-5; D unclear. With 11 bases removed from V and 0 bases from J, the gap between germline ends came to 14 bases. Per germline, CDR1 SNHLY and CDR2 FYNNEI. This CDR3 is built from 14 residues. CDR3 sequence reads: CASQEDNSNQPQHF. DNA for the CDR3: TGTGCCTCCCAGGAGGATAATAGCAATCAGCCCCAGCATTTT.

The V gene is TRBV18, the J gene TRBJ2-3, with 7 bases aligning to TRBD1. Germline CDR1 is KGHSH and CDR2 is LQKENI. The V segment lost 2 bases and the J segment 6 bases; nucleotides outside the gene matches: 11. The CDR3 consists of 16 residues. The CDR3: CASSPVRGGVGDTQYF. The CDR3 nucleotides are TGTGCCAGCTCACCAGTCAGAGGGGGCGTGGGGGATACGCAGTATTTT.

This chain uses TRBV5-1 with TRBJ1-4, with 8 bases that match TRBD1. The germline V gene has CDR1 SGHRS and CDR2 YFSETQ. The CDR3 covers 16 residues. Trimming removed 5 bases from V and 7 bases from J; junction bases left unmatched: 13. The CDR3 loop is CASRTGTGLLSEKLFF. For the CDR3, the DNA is TGCGCCAGCAGAACCGGGACAGGCCTCTTGAGTGAAAAACTGTTTTTT.

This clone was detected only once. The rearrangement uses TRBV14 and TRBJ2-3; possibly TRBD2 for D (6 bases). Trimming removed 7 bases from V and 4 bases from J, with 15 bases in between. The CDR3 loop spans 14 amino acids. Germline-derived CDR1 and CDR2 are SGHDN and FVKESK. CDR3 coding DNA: TGTGCCAGCACTATGGGGCGGGGCCCAGATACGCAGTATTTT. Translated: CASTMGRGPDTQYF.

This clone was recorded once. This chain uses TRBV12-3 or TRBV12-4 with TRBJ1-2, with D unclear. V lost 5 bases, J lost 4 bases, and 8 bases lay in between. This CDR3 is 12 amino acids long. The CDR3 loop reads CASSENPYGYTF. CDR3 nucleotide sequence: TGTGCCAGCAGTGAGAATCCCTATGGCTACACCTTC.

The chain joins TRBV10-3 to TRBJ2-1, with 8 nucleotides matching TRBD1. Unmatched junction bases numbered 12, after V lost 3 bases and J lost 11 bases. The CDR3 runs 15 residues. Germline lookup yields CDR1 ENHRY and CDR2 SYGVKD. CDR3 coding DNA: TGTGCCATCAGTGACCCAGTCGGGGACAGGCTCAAGCAGTTCTTC. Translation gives CAISDPVGDRLKQFF.

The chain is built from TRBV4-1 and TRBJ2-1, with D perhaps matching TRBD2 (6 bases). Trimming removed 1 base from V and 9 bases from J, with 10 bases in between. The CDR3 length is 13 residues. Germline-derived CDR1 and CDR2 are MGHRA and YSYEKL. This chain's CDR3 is CASSQGLVGEQFF. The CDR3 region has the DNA TGCGCCAGCAGCCAAGGACTAGTTGGTGAGCAGTTCTTC.

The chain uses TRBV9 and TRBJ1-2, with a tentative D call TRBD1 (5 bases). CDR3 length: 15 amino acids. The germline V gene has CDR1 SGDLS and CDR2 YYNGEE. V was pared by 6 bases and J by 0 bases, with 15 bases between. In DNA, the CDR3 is TGTGCCAGCAAGGTGGGACTAGGAGCTAACTATGGCTACACCTTC. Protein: CASKVGLGANYGYTF.

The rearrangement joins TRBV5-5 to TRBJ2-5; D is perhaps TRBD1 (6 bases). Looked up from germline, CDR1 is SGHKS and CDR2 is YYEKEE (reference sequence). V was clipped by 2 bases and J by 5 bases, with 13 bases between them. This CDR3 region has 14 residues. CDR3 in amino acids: CASSLRQDRETQYF. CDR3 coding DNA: TGTGCCAGCAGCTTAAGACAGGATAGGGAGACCCAGTACTTC. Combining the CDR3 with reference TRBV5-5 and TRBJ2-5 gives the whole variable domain DAGVTQSPTHLIKTRGQQVTLRCSPISGHKSVSWYQQVLGQGPQFIFQYYEKEERGRGNFPDRFSARQFPNYSSELNVNALLLGDSALYLCASSLRQDRETQYFGPGTRLLVL.

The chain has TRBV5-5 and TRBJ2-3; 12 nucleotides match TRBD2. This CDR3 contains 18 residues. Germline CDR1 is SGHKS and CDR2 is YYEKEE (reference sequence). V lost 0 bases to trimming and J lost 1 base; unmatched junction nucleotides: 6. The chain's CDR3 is CASSLVLAGGPGTDTQYF. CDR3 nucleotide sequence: TGTGCCAGCAGCTTGGTGCTAGCGGGGGGGCCTGGCACAGATACGCAGTATTTT.

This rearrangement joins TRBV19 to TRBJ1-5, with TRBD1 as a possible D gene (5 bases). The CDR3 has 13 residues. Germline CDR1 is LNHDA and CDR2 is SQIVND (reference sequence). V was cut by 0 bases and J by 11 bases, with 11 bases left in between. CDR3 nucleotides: TGTGCCAGTAGTATAGATTGGCAGGGTACCCAGCATTTT. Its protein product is CASSIDWQGTQHF.

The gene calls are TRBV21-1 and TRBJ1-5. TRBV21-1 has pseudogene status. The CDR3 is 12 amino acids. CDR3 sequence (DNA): TGTGCCAGCAACCCCGCGGGGGGGCCCCAGCATTTT. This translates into CASNPAGGPQHF.